This T cell receptor (beta chain) derives from a study of blood T cell repertoires in COVID-19. Across the whole study: Material from acute and convalescent COVID-19 was sourced from the United States, Italy and Spain. From T cells, B-cell-depleted T cells, or PBMCs came the material, which was cDNA or gDNA.

The J segment lost 4 bases and the V segment lost 3 bases, leaving 7 bases of the junction unmatched. Germline values: CDR1 SGHTA, CDR2 FQGNSA. CDR3 length: 16 residues. In the original analysis: Cell counts per sample came from amplifying reference gene primers. Some clones are missing from TCRdb's copy, which holds only in-frame ones; the method was immunoSEQ multiplex PCR. V and J calls and clone size are given by that table; D and trimming were obtained from the DNA. The sample contains around 100,000 clones, 88% of which appear only once. The TCR was taken from a human donor in a cohort sampled during active COVID-19. The sample was peripheral blood. The J gene is TRBJ1-5, the V gene TRBV7-2, with 9 bases identical to TRBD1. The chain's CDR3 is CASSLDRGMGNQPQHF. As DNA, the CDR3 is TGTGCCAGCAGCTTGGACAGGGGTATGGGGAATCAGCCCCAGCATTTT.